This T cell receptor (beta chain) was sequenced during a study of T cell responses to AZD1222 COVID-19 vaccine (dated by TCRdb to the early 2020s). Looking at the study overall: Because spike-specific TCR depth and breadth did not differ between the two schedules, AZD1222 recipients who got a second dose at roughly 4 weeks were pooled with those who got a second dose at roughly 12 weeks. Trial participants were enrolled by age into 18-55, 56-69 and 70-plus year subgroups, with around 150, 28 and 57 TCR-sequenced participants respectively. TCR sequencing was performed for more than 230 trial participants, of whom 200 to 210 were given two doses of AZD1222 and approximately 26 were given two doses of MenACWY control vaccine.

The meaning of the sample's time point label: baseline before first vaccination. The vaccinee samples were drawn from two UK trials, COV001 and COV002, one of which was a single-blind randomized controlled phase 2/3 trial testing AZD1222 (ChAdOx1 nCoV-19) in healthy adults. For TCRbeta chain sequencing, PBMC samples from trial participants were taken at day 0 and at day 28 after the second dose. V and J are truncated by 5 bases and 5 bases respectively, leaving an intervening sequence of 12 bases. The CDR3 starts with the cysteine, ends with the phenylalanine, and has 13 residues. Only the CDR3 region is kept as DNA, spanning 39 bases read in frame from base 1. According to the germline V gene, CDR1 reads SGHTA and CDR2 reads FQGTGA. The paper's findings and limits, for the study overall: Because no samples from the day 14 peak response were available, repertoires could be characterized only after the peak T cell response. The vaccine-associated CD4 TCRs covered the entire spike protein, and the dominant responses fell in regions 160-218 and 743-854. A significant rise in spike-specific TCR breadth and depth was observed after two AZD1222 doses relative to day 0 and relative to MenACWY recipients. The 56-69-year group was small, and its depth increase did not reach significance, likely because of low power. Most participants were white British and females outnumbered males, and the authors suggested that clonal diversity may have been underestimated. Reportedly, close to half of the unique spike-specific TCRs recognized epitopes lying outside the regions that are mutated in the B.1.351 and B.1.1.7 variants. Conclusions about previously exposed vaccinees are limited, since just a handful of AZD1222 recipients were seropositive for SARS-CoV-2 at baseline.

The CDR3 regions of human TCRbeta chains were analyzed by immunosequencing. Turning to the authors' computational methods: TCRs in the repertoires were compared against a reference library of SARS-CoV-2-specific TCRs that had been generated with the MIRA antigen-specificity platform. Breadth was defined as the fraction of unique TCRs that were SARS-CoV-2-associated. Depth was defined as the fraction of total T cells that were SARS-CoV-2-associated. Using the MIRA data, each spike-specific TCR was assigned both to the spike region to which the TCR was reactive and to a CD4 or CD8 class. Log10-transformed breadth and depth values were compared by one-way ANOVA with Sidak's multiple comparisons tests. The table comes from immuneACCESS by way of TCRdb, which keeps in-frame sequences with V and J called. Part of the clones is missing from these tables; in studies checked, under half for an unresolved V gene and the rest for unknown reasons. The DNA was the basis for D and trimming; V, J and clone size are from that table. The table for this sample lists roughly 160,000 clones; 90% to 95% of them were counted only once. Jointly, the top ten make up 0.9% of the sample.

As to this clone: What antigen it recognizes has not been identified. The record has no base qualities; no much larger clone is one base away.

The source material was peripheral blood, sampled on day 0 of AZD1222 vaccination. The receptor was isolated from an adult in good health. The V gene is TRBV7-3 and the J gene is TRBJ2-5, with the identity of the D gene unclear. The CDR3 is CASSTQASETQYF. The DNA is TGTGCCAGCAGCACTCAGGCGAGCGAGACCCAGTACTTC.